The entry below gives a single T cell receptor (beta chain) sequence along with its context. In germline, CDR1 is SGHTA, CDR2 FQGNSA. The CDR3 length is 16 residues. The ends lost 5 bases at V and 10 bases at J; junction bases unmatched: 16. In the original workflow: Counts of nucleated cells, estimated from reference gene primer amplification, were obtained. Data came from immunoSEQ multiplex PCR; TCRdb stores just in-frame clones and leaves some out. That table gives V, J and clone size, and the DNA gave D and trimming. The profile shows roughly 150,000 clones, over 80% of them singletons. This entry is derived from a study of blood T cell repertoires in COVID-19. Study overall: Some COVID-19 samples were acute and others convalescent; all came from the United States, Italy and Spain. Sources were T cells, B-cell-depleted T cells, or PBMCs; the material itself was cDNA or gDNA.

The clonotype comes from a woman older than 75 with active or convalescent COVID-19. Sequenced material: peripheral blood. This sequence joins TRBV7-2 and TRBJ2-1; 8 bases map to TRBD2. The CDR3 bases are TGTGCCAGCAGCCCAGTCGACGGGGGGGCGGTTAAGGAGCAGTTCTTC. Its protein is CASSPVDGGAVKEQFF.